This T cell receptor beta chain derives from a study of T cells after yellow fever vaccination (dated by TCRdb to between 2017 and 2020). The study in broad terms: Libraries from fractions with low cell numbers were prepared with the SMART-Seq v4 Ultra Low Input RNA kit. To follow T-cell clones before and after primary and booster YFV17D yellow fever vaccination, bulk TCR alpha and beta repertoires were sequenced over time. The cohort comprised two healthy male donors, one aged 18 to 29 and one aged 30 to 40 years. Blood was collected at multiple timepoints before and after primary and secondary immunization, and bulk PBMC replicates and cell subsets were isolated. Study-wide conclusions, independent of this receptor: Only a couple of donors were included in the study, so the extent to which the findings can be generalized is limited. A small fraction of clonotypes showed up in both the CD4 and CD8 compartments, probably as a result of convergent recombination. The secondary T-cell response was found to be weaker but faster than the primary response, with a peak reached on day 5 rather than on day 15. Computational filtering was required because FACS-sorted repertoires could contain abundant contaminating clonotypes from the bulk population. Most clones expanded after primary vaccination (about 96% of CD4 and over 80% of CD8) were re-detected after the booster, suggesting that broad memory maintenance occurred.

TCR cDNA was synthesized by 5'RACE template switching, through which a universal primer site and unique molecular identifiers were introduced. Priming of cDNA synthesis was performed from both the TCR alpha and TCR beta constant segments. Two PCR steps were used to amplify libraries, with sample barcodes and sequencing adapters being added in the second step. Sequencing of libraries was performed on Illumina HiSeq 2500 (2x100 bp) or NovaSeq (2x150 bp). Per the authors' processing: Demultiplexing of reads and collapsing into UMI consensus sequences were performed with MIGEC, and V(D)J alignment was carried out with MiXCR. Vaccine-responding clonotypes were identified with edgeR using replicate PBMC samples, with FDR below 0.01 and a log2 fold change above 5 up to day 15 being required. Each bulk clonotype was labeled CD4 or CD8 based on which sequenced repertoire, CD4 or CD8, contained the clonotype at higher abundance. TCRdb passed the public sequencing reads through fastp at Q25 and MiXCR, retaining productive beta sequences. Identical CDR3 protein sequences are pooled into one entry, listed with their most common genes and DNA. TCRdb, not the authors, supplied the V and J calls. A total of under 150,000 distinct CDR3 sequences appear in this sample, approximately 7.7% of them only once. The top ten constitute under 0.95% of the sample.

The treatment or condition label on this specimen signifies: live attenuated yellow fever vaccine strain. A standard Ficoll-Paque protocol was used to isolate PBMCs from peripheral blood. CD4 and CD8 T-cell fractions were isolated with Dynabeads CD4 and CD8 positive selection kits. TriZol was used to extract RNA from bulk PBMCs, from CD4 and CD8 fractions, and from dextramer-positive and dextramer-negative fractions. As encoded in the germline V gene, CDR1 is SGDLS while CDR2 is YYNGEE. Inclusive of the bounding cysteine and phenylalanine, the CDR3 is 15 residues long. Only the CDR3 portion is preserved as DNA: 45 bases, with reading frame beginning at the first base. Cut back by 0 bases and 2 bases, the V and J ends lie 12 bases apart. This clonotype was recorded many times. Its binding antigen is unknown. One base away there is no much larger clone; base qualities are not given.

The chain is assembled from TRBV9 and TRBJ2-7, with no reliable assignment of the D segment. This material consisted of CD4+ T cells sorted from PBMCs, taken 5 days after the yellow fever booster vaccination. The receptor was isolated from a man aged 25 to 40 who received the YFV17D yellow fever vaccine. The DNA is TGTGCCAGCAGCGTAGATGGAGCGATTACCTACGAGCAGTACTTC. This gives the protein CASSVDGAITYEQYF.